The subject of this entry is one T cell receptor (beta chain). Sequenced by immunoSEQ multiplex PCR; TCRdb stores in-frame clones only, minus some. The sample has more than 80,000 clones; about 89% are singletons. The data stem from a study of T cell changes during pregnancy in multiple sclerosis. V was cut by 5 bases and J by 0 bases, with 17 bases left in between. This CDR3 spans 16 amino acids. Germline CDR1 MNHEY, CDR2 SMNVEV (reference sequence). This sequence joins TRBV27 and TRBJ2-7; D is undetermined. This TCR was sampled from a female donor with multiple sclerosis, enrolled in a pregnancy study. Sequences were derived from peripheral blood, sampled before pregnancy. The CDR3 DNA reads TGTGCCAGCAGTCCCTCACTTGATTTGAGCTCCTACGAGCAGTACTTC. It specifies CASSPSLDLSSYEQYF.